The 7 T cell receptor beta chains below were found in one sample sequenced in a study of T-cell memory formation after mild COVID-19. Each CDR3 protein is one row after TCRdb ran MiXCR on the 5' RACE reads. The data contain roughly 510,000 distinct CDR3 sequences, approximately 15% of them seen just once; the ten biggest clones take up about 8.6%. Sequenced sample: PBMCs or a T cell subset sorted from them (not recorded which). These receptors came from an adult woman who had mild COVID-19 (a few samples of this study predate the infection). Cell type and time point are not known.

This clonotype showed up just a few times. The rearrangement joins TRBV5-4 to TRBJ2-2; D remains unclear. This CDR3 region has 12 residues. CDR1 and CDR2 (germline): SGHNT, YYREEE (reference sequence). Trimming pared 4 bases from V and 11 bases from J, leaving 12 bases between. The CDR3 here is CASSPASGELFF. DNA of the CDR3: TGTGCCAGCAGCCCGGCGTCAGGAGAGCTGTTTTTT. The variable domain in full, completed from reference TRBV5-4 and TRBJ2-2, reads ETGVTQSPTHLIKTRGQQVTLRCSSQSGHNTVSWYQQALGQGPQFIFQYYREEENGRGNFPPRFSGLQFPNYSSELNVNALELDDSALYLCASSPASGELFFGEGSRLTVL.

This clonotype was counted once. This rearrangement joins TRBV27 to TRBJ1-2, with D hard to call. This CDR3 has 14 residues. The germline V gene has CDR1 MNHEY and CDR2 SMNVEV (reference sequence). V shed 0 bases and J shed 4 bases, with 9 bases lying between them. For the CDR3, the DNA is TGTGCCAGCAGTTTATCGTCTAACACCTATGGCTACACCTTC. This gives the protein CASSLSSNTYGYTF.

In this sample, this clonotype turned up a few times. The conserved phenylalanine or tryptophan normally closing the CDR3 is absent here, so this likely arose from a read error. The CDR3 nucleotides are TGTGCCAGCAGTTCGTTGAGGGAGTACCCCACAGATACCCAGTATCTT. Translation gives CASSSLREYPTDTQYL. The chain has TRBV19 and TRBJ2-3; a weak D match, TRBD2 (5 bases). Germline V gene lookup returns CDR1 LNHDA and CDR2 SQIVND (reference sequence). The CDR3 is made up of 16 amino acids.

This chain joins TRBV3-1 and TRBJ2-3, with a possible D match to TRBD2 (6 bases). Trimming took 1 base from V and 0 from J, leaving 11 bases between them. This CDR3 is 16 amino acids long. Germline CDR1 and CDR2: LGHDT and YNNKEL (reference sequence). The CDR3 DNA is TGTGCCAGCAGCCAAGTTGCGGGGACTAGCACAGATACGCAGTATTTT. The encoded protein is CASSQVAGTSTDTQYF.

This clonotype was counted ten times or more. The rearrangement links TRBV7-8 to TRBJ2-1, with D possibly TRBD1 on 5 matching bases. This CDR3 is 13 amino acids long. Trimming took 2 bases from V and 4 from J, leaving 6 bases between them. In germline, CDR1 is SGHVS, CDR2 FQNEAQ. This CDR3 is CASSLRQYNEQFF. The CDR3 DNA reads as TGTGCCAGCAGCTTACGACAGTACAATGAGCAGTTCTTC.

The chain recombines TRBV12-3 or TRBV12-4 with TRBJ2-7; 9 nucleotides align to TRBD2. The CDR3 spans 16 residues. V lost 1 base to trimming and J lost 5 bases; unmatched junction nucleotides: 9. CDR3 DNA sequence: TGTGCCAGCAGTTTAGGGTTAGCGGGAGTTTCTCACGAGCAGTACTTC. Its translation is CASSLGLAGVSHEQYF.

The chain recombines TRBV12-3 or TRBV12-4 with TRBJ1-3, with 7 bases aligning to TRBD1. This CDR3 comprises 14 residues. J was trimmed by 4 bases and V by 7 bases; bases with no gene match: 7. CDR3 nucleotides: TGTGCCAGCACCTTGGGACAGCTGGGAAACACCATATATTTT. Protein: CASTLGQLGNTIYF.